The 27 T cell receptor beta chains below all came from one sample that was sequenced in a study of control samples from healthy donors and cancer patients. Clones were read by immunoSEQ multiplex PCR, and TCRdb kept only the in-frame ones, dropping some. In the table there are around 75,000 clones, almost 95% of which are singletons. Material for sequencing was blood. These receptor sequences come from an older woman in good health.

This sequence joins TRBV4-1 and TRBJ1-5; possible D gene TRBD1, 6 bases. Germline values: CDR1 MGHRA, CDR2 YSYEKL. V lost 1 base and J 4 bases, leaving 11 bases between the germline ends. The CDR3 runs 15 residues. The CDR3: CASSQAGQANQPQHF. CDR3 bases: TGCGCCAGCAGCCAAGCGGGACAAGCAAATCAGCCCCAGCATTTT.

The CDR3 loop is CSVKIQKDTGELFF. CDR3 DNA: TGCAGCGTCAAGATCCAGAAGGACACCGGGGAGCTGTTTTTT. This chain uses TRBV29-1 with TRBJ2-2; no clear D gene. The CDR3 runs to 14 residues. Germline V lookup: CDR1 SQVTM, CDR2 ANQGSEA. The V end was cut by 6 bases, the J end by 3 bases, with 14 bases between.

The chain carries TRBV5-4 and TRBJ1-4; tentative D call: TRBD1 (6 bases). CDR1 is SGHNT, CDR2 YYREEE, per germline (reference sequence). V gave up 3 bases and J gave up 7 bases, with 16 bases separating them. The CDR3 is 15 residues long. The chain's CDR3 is CASSSNPGGPEKLFF. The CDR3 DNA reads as TGTGCCAGCAGCTCAAACCCCGGGGGGCCTGAAAAACTGTTTTTT. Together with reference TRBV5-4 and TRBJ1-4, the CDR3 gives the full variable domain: ETGVTQSPTHLIKTRGQQVTLRCSSQSGHNTVSWYQQALGQGPQFIFQYYREEENGRGNFPPRFSGLQFPNYSSELNVNALELDDSALYLCASSSNPGGPEKLFFGSGTQLSVL.

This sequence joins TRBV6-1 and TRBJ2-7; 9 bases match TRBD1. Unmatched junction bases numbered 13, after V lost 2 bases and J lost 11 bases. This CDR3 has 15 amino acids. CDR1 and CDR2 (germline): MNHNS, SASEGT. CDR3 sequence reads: CASSESGQGFEKKYF. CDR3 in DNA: TGTGCCAGCAGTGAATCTGGACAGGGGTTCGAAAAAAAGTACTTC.

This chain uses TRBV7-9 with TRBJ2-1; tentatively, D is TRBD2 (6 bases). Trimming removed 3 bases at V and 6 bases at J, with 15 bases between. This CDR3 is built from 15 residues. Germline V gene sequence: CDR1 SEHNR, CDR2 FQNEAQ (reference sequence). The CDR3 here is CASSLNIGGSNEQFF. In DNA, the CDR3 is TGTGCCAGCAGCTTGAATATTGGGGGGTCCAATGAGCAGTTCTTC.

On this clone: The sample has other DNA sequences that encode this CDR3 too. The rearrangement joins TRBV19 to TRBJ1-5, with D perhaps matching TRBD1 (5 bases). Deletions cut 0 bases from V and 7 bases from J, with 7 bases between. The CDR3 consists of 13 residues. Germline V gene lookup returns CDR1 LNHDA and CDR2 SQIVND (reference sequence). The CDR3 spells CASSIDRGQPQHF. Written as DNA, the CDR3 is TGTGCCAGTAGTATAGATCGGGGGCAGCCCCAGCATTTT.

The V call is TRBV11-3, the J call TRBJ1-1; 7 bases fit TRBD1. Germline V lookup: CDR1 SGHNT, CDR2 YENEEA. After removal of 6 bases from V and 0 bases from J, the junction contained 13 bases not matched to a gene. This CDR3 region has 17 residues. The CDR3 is CASRLGKRDSLNTEAFF. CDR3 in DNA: TGTGCCAGCAGACTGGGGAAAAGGGACAGCTTGAACACTGAAGCTTTCTTT. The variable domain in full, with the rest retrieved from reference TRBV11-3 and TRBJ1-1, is EAGVVQSPRYKIIEKKQPVAFWCNPISGHNTLYWYLQNLGQGPELLIRYENEEAVDDSQLPKDRFSAERLKGVDSTLKIQPAELGDSAVYLCASRLGKRDSLNTEAFFGQGTRLTVV.

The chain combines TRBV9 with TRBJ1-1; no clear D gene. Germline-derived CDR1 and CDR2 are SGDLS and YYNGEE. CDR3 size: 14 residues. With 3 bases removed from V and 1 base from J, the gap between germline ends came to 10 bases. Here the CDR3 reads CASSELPENTEAFF. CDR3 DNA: TGTGCCAGCAGCGAACTCCCGGAGAACACTGAAGCTTTCTTT.

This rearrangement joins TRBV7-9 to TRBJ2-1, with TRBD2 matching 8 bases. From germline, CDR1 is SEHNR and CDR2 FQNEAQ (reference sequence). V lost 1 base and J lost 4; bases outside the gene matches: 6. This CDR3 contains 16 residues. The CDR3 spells CASSLVGLAGYNEQFF. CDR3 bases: TGTGCCAGCAGCTTAGTTGGGTTAGCGGGATACAATGAGCAGTTCTTC.

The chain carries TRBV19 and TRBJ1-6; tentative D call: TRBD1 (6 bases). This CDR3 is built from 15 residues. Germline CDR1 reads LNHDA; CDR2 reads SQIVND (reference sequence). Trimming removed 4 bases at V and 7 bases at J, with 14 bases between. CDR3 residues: CASSTPQGKNSPLHF. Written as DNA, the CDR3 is TGTGCCAGTAGTACACCCCAGGGGAAGAATTCACCCCTCCACTTT. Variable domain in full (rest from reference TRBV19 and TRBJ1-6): DGGITQSPKYLFRKEGQNVTLSCEQNLNHDAMYWYRQDPGQGLRLIYYSQIVNDFQKGDIAEGYSVSREKKESFPLTVTSAQKNPTAFYLCASSTPQGKNSPLHFGNGTRLTVT.

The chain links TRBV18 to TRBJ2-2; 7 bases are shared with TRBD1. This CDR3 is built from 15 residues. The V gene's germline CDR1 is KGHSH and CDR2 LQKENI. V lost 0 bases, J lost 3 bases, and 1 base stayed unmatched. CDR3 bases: TGTGCCAGCTCACCACCGGGACAGTACACCGGGGAGCTGTTTTTT. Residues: CASSPPGQYTGELFF.

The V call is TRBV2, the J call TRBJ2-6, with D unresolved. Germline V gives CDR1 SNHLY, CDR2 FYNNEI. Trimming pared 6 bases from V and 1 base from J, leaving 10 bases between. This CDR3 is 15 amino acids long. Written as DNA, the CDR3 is TGTGCCAGCAGGGTAGAGATTTCTGGGGCCAACGTCCTGACTTTC. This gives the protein CASRVEISGANVLTF. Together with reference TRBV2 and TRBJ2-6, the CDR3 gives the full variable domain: EPEVTQTPSHQVTQMGQEVILRCVPISNHLYFYWYRQILGQKVEFLVSFYNNEISEKSEIFDDQFSVERPDGSNFTLKIRSTKLEDSAMYFCASRVEISGANVLTFGAGSRLTVL.

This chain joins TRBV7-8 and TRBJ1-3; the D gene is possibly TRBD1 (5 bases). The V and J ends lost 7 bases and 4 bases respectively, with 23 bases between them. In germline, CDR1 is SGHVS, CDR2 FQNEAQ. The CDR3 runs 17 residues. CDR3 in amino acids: CASTQGALRLSGNTIYF. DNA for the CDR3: TGTGCCAGCACCCAAGGGGCCCTCCGTCTCTCCGGAAACACCATATATTTT.

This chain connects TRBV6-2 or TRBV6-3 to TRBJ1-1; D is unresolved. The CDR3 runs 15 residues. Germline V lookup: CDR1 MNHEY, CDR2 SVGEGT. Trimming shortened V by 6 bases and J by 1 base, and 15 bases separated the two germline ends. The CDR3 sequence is CASSLVGRGNTEAFF. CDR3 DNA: TGTGCCAGCAGCCTCGTAGGGCGTGGGAACACTGAAGCTTTCTTT.

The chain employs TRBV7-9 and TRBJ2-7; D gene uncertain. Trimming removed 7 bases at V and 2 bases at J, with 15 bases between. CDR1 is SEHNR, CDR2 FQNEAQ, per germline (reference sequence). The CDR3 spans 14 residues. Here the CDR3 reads CASTPPNRPYEQYF. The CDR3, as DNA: TGTGCCAGCACACCCCCCAACAGACCCTACGAGCAGTACTTC.

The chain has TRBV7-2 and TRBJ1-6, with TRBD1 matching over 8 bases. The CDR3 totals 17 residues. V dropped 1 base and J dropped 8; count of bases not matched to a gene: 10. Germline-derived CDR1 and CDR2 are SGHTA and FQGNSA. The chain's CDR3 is CASSLGFRQGKYSPLHF. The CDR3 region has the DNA TGTGCCAGCAGCTTAGGCTTTCGACAGGGGAAGTATTCACCCCTCCACTTT.

This CDR3 is CATKGDLNTEAFF. In DNA form, the CDR3 reads TGTGCCACCAAGGGGGACCTGAACACTGAAGCTTTCTTT. The genes are TRBV19 and TRBJ1-1, with a weak D call TRBD1 (6 bases). CDR1 and CDR2 (germline): LNHDA, SQIVND (reference sequence). V was trimmed by 10 bases and J by 0 bases, leaving 12 bases between them. The CDR3 loop spans 13 amino acids. Filled out from reference TRBV19 and TRBJ1-1, the complete variable domain reads DGGITQSPKYLFRKEGQNVTLSCEQNLNHDAMYWYRQDPGQGLRLIYYSQIVNDFQKGDIAEGYSVSREKKESFPLTVTSAQKNPTAFYLCATKGDLNTEAFFGQGTRLTVV.

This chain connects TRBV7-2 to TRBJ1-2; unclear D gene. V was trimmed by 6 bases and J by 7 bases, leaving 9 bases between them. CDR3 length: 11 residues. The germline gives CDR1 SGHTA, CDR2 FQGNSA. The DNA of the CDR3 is TGTGCCAGCAGAAGAGGGTTTGGCTACACCTTC. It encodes CASRRGFGYTF.

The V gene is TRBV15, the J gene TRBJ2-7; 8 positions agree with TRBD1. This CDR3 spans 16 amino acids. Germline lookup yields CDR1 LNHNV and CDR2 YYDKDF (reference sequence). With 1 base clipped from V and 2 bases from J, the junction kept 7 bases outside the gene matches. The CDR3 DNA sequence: TGTGCCACCAGCAGAGGGTTAGACAGGGGCCCCTACGAGCAGTACTTC. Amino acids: CATSRGLDRGPYEQYF.

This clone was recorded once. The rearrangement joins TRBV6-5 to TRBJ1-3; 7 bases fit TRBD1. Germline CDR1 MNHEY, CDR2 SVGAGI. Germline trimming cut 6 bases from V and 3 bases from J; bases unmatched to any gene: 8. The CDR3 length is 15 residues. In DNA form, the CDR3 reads TGTGCCAGCAGGAGGGGACAGTACAATGGAAACACCATATATTTT. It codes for CASRRGQYNGNTIYF.

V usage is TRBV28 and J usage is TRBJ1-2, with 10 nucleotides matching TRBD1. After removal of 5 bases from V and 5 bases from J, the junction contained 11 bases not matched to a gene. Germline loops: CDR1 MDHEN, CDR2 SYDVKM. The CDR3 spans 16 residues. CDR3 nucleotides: TGTGCCAGCAGTCGCGCGACCGGGACAGGGGAGTATGGCTACACCTTC. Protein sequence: CASSRATGTGEYGYTF.

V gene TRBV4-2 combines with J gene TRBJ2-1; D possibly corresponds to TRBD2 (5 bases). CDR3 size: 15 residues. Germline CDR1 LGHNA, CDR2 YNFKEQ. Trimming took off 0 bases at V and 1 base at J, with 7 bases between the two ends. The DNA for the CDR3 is TGTGCCAGCAGCCAAGAGACGGGGTCCTACAATGAGCAGTTCTTC. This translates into CASSQETGSYNEQFF.

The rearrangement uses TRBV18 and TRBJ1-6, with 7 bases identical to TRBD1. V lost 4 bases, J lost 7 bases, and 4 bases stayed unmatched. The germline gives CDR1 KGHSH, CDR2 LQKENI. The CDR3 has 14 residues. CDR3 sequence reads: CASSRGQANSPLHF. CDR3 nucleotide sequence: TGTGCCAGCTCACGAGGACAGGCCAATTCACCCCTCCACTTT.

The CDR3 region has the DNA TGTGCCAGCAGCCAAGGCTCTAGCGGGATCAGCTCCTACGAGCAGTACTTC. Its protein is CASSQGSSGISSYEQYF. The rearrangement links TRBV7-9 to TRBJ2-7; 9 bases agree with TRBD2. The junction had 11 bases not matched to a gene; V was cut back by 5 bases and J by 0 bases. In germline, CDR1 is SEHNR, CDR2 FQNEAQ (reference sequence). The CDR3 has 17 amino acids.

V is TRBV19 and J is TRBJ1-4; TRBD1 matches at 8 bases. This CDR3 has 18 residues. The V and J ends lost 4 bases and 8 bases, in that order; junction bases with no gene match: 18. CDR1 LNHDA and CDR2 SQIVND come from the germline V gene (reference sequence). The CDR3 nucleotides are TGTGCCAGTAGTACCACCGGGACAGGACACATCTATGTGGAAAAACTGTTTTTT. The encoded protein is CASSTTGTGHIYVEKLFF.

The CDR3 nucleotides read TGCGCCAGCAGCTTGGGAAATGAAAAACTGTTTTTT. Translation gives CASSLGNEKLFF. This chain uses TRBV5-1 with TRBJ1-4, with D hard to call. Germline V CDR1 and CDR2: SGHRS, YFSETQ. The CDR3 length is 12 residues. Trimming stripped 0 bases from V and 5 bases from J, with 2 bases between.

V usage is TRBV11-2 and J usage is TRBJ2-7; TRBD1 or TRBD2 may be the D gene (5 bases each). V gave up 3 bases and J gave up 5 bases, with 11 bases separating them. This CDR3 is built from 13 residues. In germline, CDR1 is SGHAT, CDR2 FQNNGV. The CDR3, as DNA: TGTGCCAGCAGCTTGGGACGGGGCCACGAGCAGTACTTC. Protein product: CASSLGRGHEQYF.